One sample yielded the 12 T cell receptor beta chains listed below, sequenced in a study of cytomegalovirus exposure and HLA in healthy donors. PCR employed 60 Vbeta and 13 Jbeta primers. Assay: immunoSEQ multiplex PCR; the TCRdb copy retains only in-frame clones and omits some. The table has 65,000 to 90,000 clones, 65% to 85% seen once. The sample comprised PBMCs. The receptors shown here come from a woman in her 40s in good health and CMV-seropositive.

The chain combines TRBV10-2 with TRBJ2-1, with TRBD2 identical over 10 bases. Per the germline V gene, CDR1 is WSHSY and CDR2 is SAAADI. The trim removed 4 bases at V and 7 bases at J, leaving 7 bases unmatched. The CDR3 sequence is 15 residues long. The CDR3 DNA reads TGCGCCAGCAGTGTGGTAGCGGGAGGTGGAAATGAGCAGTTCTTC. This gives the protein CASSVVAGGGNEQFF.

The chain combines TRBV15 with TRBJ2-2, with D tentatively TRBD1 (6 bases). The germline CDR1 and CDR2 sequences are LNHNV and YYDKDF (reference sequence). V was shortened by 5 bases and J by 1 base, with 8 bases between the two germline ends. The length of the CDR3 is 14 residues. CDR3 in amino acids: CATSYRENTGELFF. CDR3 in DNA: TGTGCCACCAGCTACAGGGAGAACACCGGGGAGCTGTTTTTT.

The gene calls are TRBV4-2 and TRBJ1-2; 10 positions match TRBD1. The CDR3 runs to 14 residues. Germline CDR1 LGHNA, CDR2 YNFKEQ. V shed 5 bases and J 14 bases; nucleotides not matched to a gene: 14. CDR3 sequence (DNA): TGTGCCAGCAGCTCGCCCTCGGCGAGACAGGGGGCAACCTTC. This translates into CASSSPSARQGATF.

Only a few counts were recorded for this clone. The J gene is TRBJ1-5, the V gene TRBV6-6, with TRBD1 matching 9 bases. The CDR3 spans 15 residues. CDR1 is MNHNY, CDR2 SVGAGI, per germline (reference sequence). V dropped 0 bases and J dropped 5; count of bases not matched to a gene: 2. Written as DNA, the CDR3 is TGTGCCAGCAGTTACTCAGGGACAGGGCATCAGCCCCAGCATTTT. It encodes CASSYSGTGHQPQHF.

The chain combines TRBV6-1 with TRBJ2-1; 14 bases align to TRBD2. J was trimmed by 10 bases and V by 6 bases; bases with no gene match: 5. Per the germline V gene, CDR1 is MNHNS and CDR2 is SASEGT. This CDR3 contains 14 residues. CDR3 sequence (DNA): TGTGCCAGCAGCGGACTAGCGGGAGGTGGGGAGCAGTTCTTC. This translates into CASSGLAGGGEQFF.

The V gene is TRBV4-2, the J gene TRBJ1-5, with 7 bases aligning to TRBD1. With V trimmed by 1 base and J by 2 bases, 5 bases remained unmatched. The CDR3 is made up of 16 amino acids. Germline CDR1 and CDR2: LGHNA and YNFKEQ. The CDR3 sequence: CASSQVGGGGNQPQHF. The CDR3, as DNA: TGTGCCAGCAGCCAAGTAGGAGGGGGCGGCAATCAGCCCCAGCATTTT.

The V gene is TRBV2, the J gene TRBJ1-3; D remains unclear. Germline V lookup: CDR1 SNHLY, CDR2 FYNNEI. The CDR3 contains 13 residues. Trimming left V 6 bases short and J 4 bases short, with 10 bases between. The CDR3 DNA is TGTGCCAGCAGGGAGGTGGCGGGAAACACCATATATTTT. Translation gives CASREVAGNTIYF.

This rearrangement joins TRBV6-1 to TRBJ2-5; D is unresolved. The germline CDR1 and CDR2 sequences are MNHNS and SASEGT. V shed 1 base and J shed 7 bases, with 4 bases lying between them. CDR3 length: 11 amino acids. The CDR3 DNA follows: TGTGCCAGCAGTGAAGTCGGGACCCAGTACTTC. Protein: CASSEVGTQYF.

The chain joins TRBV2 to TRBJ2-3; 7 bases align to TRBD1. Per the germline V gene, CDR1 is SNHLY and CDR2 is FYNNEI. Trimming at V came to 5 bases and at J to 4 bases, leaving 0 bases not matched to a gene. The CDR3 covers 12 residues. The DNA for the CDR3 is TGTGCCAGCAGTCAGGGGGCAGATACGCAGTATTTT. It is translated as CASSQGADTQYF.

This chain connects TRBV7-6 to TRBJ2-2; D not resolved. Trimming removed 1 base from V and 3 bases from J, with 6 bases in between. Germline lookup yields CDR1 SGHVS and CDR2 FNYEAQ. The CDR3 has 14 residues. The CDR3 loop reads CASSLGADTGELFF. The CDR3 DNA is TGTGCCAGCAGCTTAGGTGCGGACACCGGGGAGCTGTTTTTT.

This clone was seen just once. The chain carries TRBV5-1 and TRBJ1-2; the match to TRBD1 covers 8 bases. The CDR3 is 15 amino acids. The V gene end was trimmed by 4 bases and the J gene end by 2 bases; junction bases not matched to a gene: 7. CDR1 and CDR2 (germline): SGHRS, YFSETQ. CDR3 loop: CASSLAGGSNYGYTF. The CDR3 region has the DNA TGCGCCAGCAGCCTGGCAGGGGGCTCGAACTATGGCTACACCTTC.

This chain uses TRBV27 with TRBJ2-5; 7 bases match TRBD1. The CDR3 is made up of 13 amino acids. The V segment lost 5 bases and the J segment 4 bases; nucleotides outside the gene matches: 4. From germline, CDR1 is MNHEY and CDR2 SMNVEV (reference sequence). Written as DNA, the CDR3 is TGTGCCAGCAGTAGGGGGACAGCAGAGACCCAGTACTTC. It translates to CASSRGTAETQYF.